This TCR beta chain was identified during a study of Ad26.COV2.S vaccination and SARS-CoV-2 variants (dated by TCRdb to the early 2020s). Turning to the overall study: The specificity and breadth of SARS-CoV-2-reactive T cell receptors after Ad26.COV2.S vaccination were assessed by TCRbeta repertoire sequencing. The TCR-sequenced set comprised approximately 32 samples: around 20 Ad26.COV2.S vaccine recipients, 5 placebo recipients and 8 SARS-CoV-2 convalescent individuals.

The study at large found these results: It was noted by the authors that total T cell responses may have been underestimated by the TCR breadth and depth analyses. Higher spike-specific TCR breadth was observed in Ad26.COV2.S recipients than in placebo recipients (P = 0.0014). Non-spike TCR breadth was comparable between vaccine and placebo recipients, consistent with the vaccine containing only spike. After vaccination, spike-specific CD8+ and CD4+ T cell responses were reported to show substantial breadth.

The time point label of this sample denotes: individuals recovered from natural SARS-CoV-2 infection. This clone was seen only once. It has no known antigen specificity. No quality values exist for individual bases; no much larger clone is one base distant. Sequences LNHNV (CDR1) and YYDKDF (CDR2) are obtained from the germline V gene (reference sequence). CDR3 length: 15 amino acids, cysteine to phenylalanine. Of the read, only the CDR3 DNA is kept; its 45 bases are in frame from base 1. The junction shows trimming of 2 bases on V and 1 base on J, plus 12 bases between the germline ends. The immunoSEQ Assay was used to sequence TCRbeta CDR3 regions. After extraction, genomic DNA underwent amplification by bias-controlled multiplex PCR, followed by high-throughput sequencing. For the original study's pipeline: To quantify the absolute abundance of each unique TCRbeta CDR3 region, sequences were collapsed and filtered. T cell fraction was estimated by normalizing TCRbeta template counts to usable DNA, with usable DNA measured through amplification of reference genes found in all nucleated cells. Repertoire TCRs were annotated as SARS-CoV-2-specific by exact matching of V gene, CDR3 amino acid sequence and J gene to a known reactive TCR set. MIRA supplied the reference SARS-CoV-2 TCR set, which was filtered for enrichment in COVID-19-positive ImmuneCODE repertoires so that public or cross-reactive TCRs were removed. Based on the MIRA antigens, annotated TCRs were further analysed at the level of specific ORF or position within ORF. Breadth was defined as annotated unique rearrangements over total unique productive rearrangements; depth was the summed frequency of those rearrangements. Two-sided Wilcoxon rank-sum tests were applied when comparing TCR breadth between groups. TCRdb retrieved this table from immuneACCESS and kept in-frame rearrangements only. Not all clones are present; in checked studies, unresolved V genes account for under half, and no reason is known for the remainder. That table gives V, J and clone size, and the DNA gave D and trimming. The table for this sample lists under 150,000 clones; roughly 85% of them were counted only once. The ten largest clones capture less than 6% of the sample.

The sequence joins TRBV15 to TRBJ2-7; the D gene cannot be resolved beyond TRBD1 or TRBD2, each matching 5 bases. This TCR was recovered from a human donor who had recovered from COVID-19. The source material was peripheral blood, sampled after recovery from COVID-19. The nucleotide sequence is TGTGCCACCAGCAGACGAGGGCAGGGATCCTACGAGCAGTACTTC. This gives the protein CATSRRGQGSYEQYF.